These T cell receptor beta chains were read from a single sample in a study of CD8+ T cells in alopecia areata. Measured with immunoSEQ multiplex PCR; TCRdb has only the in-frame clones, and not every one. The sample has about 150,000 clones, about nine tenths seen once. Specimen: CD8+ T cells sorted from blood, collected at week 0. These TCRs come from a human donor with alopecia areata. Each CDR3 is given with its conserved first and last residue. Each record gives: J gene, D gene, clone size, V gene, CDR3 protein, CDR3 DNA. The D gene is left open where the match is weak. Clone size, where shown, is once, few, many, or a class for clones that have expanded.

>TRBJ2-7|-|-|TRBV7-9
CASSLVRTYEQYF
TGTGCCAGCAGCTTGGTGAGGACCTACGAGCAGTACTTC
>TRBJ1-1|-|-|TRBV5-1
CASSLTGVRTEAFF
TGCGCCAGCAGCTTGACCGGGGTTCGCACTGAAGCTTTCTTT
>TRBJ2-5|-|-|TRBV29-1
CSVVIVGDPQETQYF
TGCAGCGTTGTAATAGTAGGGGACCCTCAAGAGACCCAGTACTTC
>TRBJ2-7|-|-|TRBV4-1
CASSQDIDLYEQYF
TGCGCCAGCAGCCAAGATATAGACCTCTACGAGCAGTACTTC
>TRBJ2-7|-|few|TRBV5-1
CASSLGEGLGEQYF
TGCGCCAGCAGCTTGGGAGAGGGCCTCGGCGAGCAGTACTTC
>TRBJ2-3|-|-|TRBV27
CASGEGTSTDTQYF
TGTGCCAGCGGAGAGGGAACTAGCACAGATACGCAGTATTTT
>TRBJ2-7|-|-|TRBV10-2
CASSVGVGREQYF
TGCGCCAGCAGTGTCGGGGTAGGGCGCGAGCAGTACTTC
>TRBJ1-1|-|-|TRBV7-9
CASSLVSGAGTEAFF
TGTGCCAGCAGCTTAGTGAGCGGGGCAGGGACTGAAGCTTTCTTT
>TRBJ2-7|-|-|TRBV7-9
CASSYLMSYEQYF
TGTGCCAGCAGCTATTTGATGAGCTACGAGCAGTACTTC
>TRBJ2-6|TRBD2|-|TRBV7-9
CASSRLAMTGANVLTF
TGTGCCAGCAGCAGACTAGCAATGACTGGGGCCAACGTCCTGACCTTC
>TRBJ1-2|TRBD1|-|TRBV27
CASGGQGFPVYGYTF
TGTGCCAGCGGGGGACAGGGGTTCCCGGTCTATGGCTACACCTTC
>TRBJ2-1|TRBD2|-|TRBV5-1
CASSLGTSGGGYNEQFF
TGCGCCAGCAGCTTGGGGACTAGCGGCGGAGGGTACAATGAGCAGTTCTTC
>TRBJ2-3|TRBD2|-|TRBV19
CASSVLAGGSTDTQYF
TGTGCCAGTAGTGTTCTAGCGGGAGGTTCCACAGATACGCAGTATTTT
>TRBJ2-2|TRBD1|-|TRBV7-9
CASRPPTTGDWYGELFF
TGTGCCAGCCGGCCCCCGACGACAGGGGATTGGTACGGGGAGCTGTTTTTT
>TRBJ1-2|-|-|TRBV27
CASSFVQGWFVTF
TGTGCCAGCAGTTTCGTTCAGGGGTGGTTTGTCACCTTC
>TRBJ2-7|-|-|TRBV30
CAWSRGIEQYF
TGTGCCTGGAGTAGGGGTATCGAGCAGTACTTC
>TRBJ2-7|-|-|TRBV29-1
CSVEDITSETYEQYF
TGCAGCGTTGAAGATATTACTAGTGAAACTTACGAGCAGTACTTC
>TRBJ1-1|-|once|TRBV7-2
CASSLHAGQGYTEAFF
TGTGCCAGCAGCTTACATGCGGGGCAGGGGTATACTGAAGCTTTCTTT
>TRBJ2-7|-|-|TRBV10-3
CAIRDPTSYEQYF
TGTGCCATCAGAGACCCAACCTCCTACGAGCAGTACTTC
>TRBJ1-6|-|-|TRBV2
CASSDADNYNSPLHF
TGTGCCAGCAGTGATGCAGATAACTATAATTCACCCCTCCACTTT
>TRBJ2-7|-|-|TRBV29-1
CSVEDLNTPYEQYF
TGCAGCGTTGAAGATCTGAACACCCCCTACGAGCAGTACTTC